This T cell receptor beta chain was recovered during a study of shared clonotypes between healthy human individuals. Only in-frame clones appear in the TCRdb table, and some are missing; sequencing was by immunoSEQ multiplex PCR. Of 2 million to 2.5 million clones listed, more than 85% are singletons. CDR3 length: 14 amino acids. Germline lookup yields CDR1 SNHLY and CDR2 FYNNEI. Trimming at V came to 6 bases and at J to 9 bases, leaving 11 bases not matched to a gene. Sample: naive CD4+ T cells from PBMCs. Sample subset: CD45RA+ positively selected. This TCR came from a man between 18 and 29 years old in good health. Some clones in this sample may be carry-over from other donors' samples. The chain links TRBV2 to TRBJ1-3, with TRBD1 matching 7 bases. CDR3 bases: TGTGCCAGCAGGGCCGCTAGACAGGGATCCACCATATATTTT. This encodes CASRAARQGSTIYF.